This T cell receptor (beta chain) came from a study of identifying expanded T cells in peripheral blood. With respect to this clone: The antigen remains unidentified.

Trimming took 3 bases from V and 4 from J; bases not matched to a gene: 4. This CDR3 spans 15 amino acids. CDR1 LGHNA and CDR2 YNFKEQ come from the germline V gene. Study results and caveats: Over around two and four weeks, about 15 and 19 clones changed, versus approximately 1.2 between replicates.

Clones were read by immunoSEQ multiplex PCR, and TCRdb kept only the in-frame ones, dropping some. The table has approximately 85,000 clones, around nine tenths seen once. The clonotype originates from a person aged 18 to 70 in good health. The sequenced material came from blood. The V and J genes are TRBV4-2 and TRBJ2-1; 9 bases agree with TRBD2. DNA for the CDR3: TGTGCCAGCAGCCAGACTAGCGGCGGGTACAATGAGCAGTTCTTC. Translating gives CASSQTSGGYNEQFF.